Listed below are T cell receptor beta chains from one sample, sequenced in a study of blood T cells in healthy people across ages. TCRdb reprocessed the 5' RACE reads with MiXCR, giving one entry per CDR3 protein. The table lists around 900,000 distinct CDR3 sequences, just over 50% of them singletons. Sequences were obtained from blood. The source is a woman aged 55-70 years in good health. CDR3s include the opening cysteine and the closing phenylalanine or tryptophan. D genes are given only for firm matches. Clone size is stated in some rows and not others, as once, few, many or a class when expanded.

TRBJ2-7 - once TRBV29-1 CSVGTRPSSYEQYF TGCAGCGTTGGCACCAGGCCGAGCTCCTACGAGCAGTACTTC
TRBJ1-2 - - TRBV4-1 CASSQDLATDYGYTF TGCGCCAGCAGCCAAGATCTTGCGACAGATTATGGCTACACCTTC
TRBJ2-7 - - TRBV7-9 CASSPQPLLQPEQYF TGTGCCAGCAGCCCACAACCCTTGTTGCAACCCGAGCAGTACTTC
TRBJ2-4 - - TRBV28 CASSPGQGRVQYF TGTGCCAGCAGTCCGGGACAAGGAAGAGTTCAGTACTTC
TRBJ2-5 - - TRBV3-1 CASSHRGGSVETQYF TGTGCCAGCAGCCACAGGGGGGGGTCGGTCGAGACCCAGTACTTC
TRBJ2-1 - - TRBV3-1 CASSQVPGEDSYNEQFF TGTGCCAGCAGCCAGGTCCCCGGGGAGGACTCTTACAATGAGCAGTTCTTC
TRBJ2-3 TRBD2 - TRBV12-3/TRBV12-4 CASSLGHHTSGMSADTQYF TGTGCCAGCAGTTTAGGTCACCATACTAGCGGGATGAGCGCAGATACGCAGTATTTT
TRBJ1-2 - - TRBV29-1 CSVEEVSYGYTF TGCAGCGTTGAGGAGGTCAGCTATGGCTACACCTTC
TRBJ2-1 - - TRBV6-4 CASSDNGALGGEQFF TGTGCCAGCAGTGACAATGGGGCCTTAGGGGGTGAGCAGTTCTTC
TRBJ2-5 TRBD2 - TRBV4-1 CASSLIAGNNEQYF TGCGCCAGCAGCCTTATAGCGGGGAACAATGAGCAGTACTTC
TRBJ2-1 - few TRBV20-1 CSVASSSYNEQFF TGCAGTGTGGCGTCGAGCTCCTACAATGAGCAGTTCTTC
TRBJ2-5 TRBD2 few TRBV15 CATRLAGTSVETQYF TGTGCCACCAGACTAGCCGGGACTAGTGTAGAGACCCAGTACTTC
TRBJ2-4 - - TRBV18 CASSPEVRGEGRVGQYF TGTGCCAGCTCACCCGAAGTCCGGGGTGAGGGTCGTGTGGGGCAGTACTTC
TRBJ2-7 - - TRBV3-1 CASSRLGGTYEQYF TGTGCCAGCAGCCGTCTAGGCGGGACGTACGAGCAGTACTTC
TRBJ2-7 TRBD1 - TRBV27 CASSRLSGTVRAYEQYF TGTGCCAGCAGTCGGTTATCAGGGACAGTAAGGGCCTACGAGCAGTACTTC
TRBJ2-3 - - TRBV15 CATSRAFRGGTDTQYF TGTGCCACCAGCAGAGCATTCAGGGGGGGCACAGATACGCAGTATTTT
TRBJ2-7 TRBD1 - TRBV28 CASSLYGTDNEQYF TGTGCCAGCAGTTTATACGGGACAGACAATGAGCAGTACTTC
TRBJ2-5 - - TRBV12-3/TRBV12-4 CASSTGPETQYF TGTGCCAGCAGCACAGGACCGGAGACCCAGTACTTC
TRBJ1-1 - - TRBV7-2 CASSGETGRSLFF TGTGCCAGCAGCGGTGAAACCGGACGGAGCCTTTTCTTT
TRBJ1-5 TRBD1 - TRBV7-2 CASCKQGHQPQHF TGTGCCAGCTGCAAACAGGGGCATCAGCCCCAGCATTTT
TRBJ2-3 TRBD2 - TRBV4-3 CASSHGLAGSSTDAQYF TGCGCCAGCAGCCATGGACTAGCCGGGAGTTCAACAGATGCGCAGTATTTT
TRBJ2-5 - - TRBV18 CASSRLRGTETQYF TGTGCCAGCTCACGGCTCCGGGGGACAGAGACCCAGTACTTC
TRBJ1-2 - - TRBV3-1 CASSRTPTGRRGYTF TGTGCCAGCAGCCGAACACCAACAGGGCGTAGAGGCTACACCTTC
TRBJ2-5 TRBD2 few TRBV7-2 CASSSPERGLWEQYF TGTGCCAGCAGCTCTCCCGAGCGGGGGCTTTGGGAGCAGTACTTC
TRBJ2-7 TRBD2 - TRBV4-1 CAGSQGTSGLYEQYF TGCGCCGGCAGCCAAGGGACTAGCGGCCTCTACGAGCAGTACTTC
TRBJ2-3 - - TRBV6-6 CASSRGMTDTQYF TGTGCCAGCAGTCGGGGGATGACAGATACGCAGTATTTT
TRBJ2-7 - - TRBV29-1 CSAYSSDSSYEQYF TGCAGCGCTTACAGCTCGGACAGCTCCTACGAGCAGTACTTC
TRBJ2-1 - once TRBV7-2 CASSLALGVSYNEQFF TGTGCCAGCAGCTTAGCGCTGGGCGTTTCCTACAATGAGCAGTTCTTC
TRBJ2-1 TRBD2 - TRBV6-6 CTSSYPAAGGVNNEQFF TGTACCAGCAGTTATCCGGCGGCGGGAGGGGTTAACAATGAGCAGTTCTTC
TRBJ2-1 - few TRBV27 CASSSSLGRQRGEQFF TGTGCCAGCAGTTCGAGCTTGGGACGCCAACGGGGTGAGCAGTTCTTC
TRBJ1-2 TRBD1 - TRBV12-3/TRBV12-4 CASSPTGGKYGYTF TGTGCCAGCAGCCCGACAGGGGGCAAGTATGGCTACACCTTC
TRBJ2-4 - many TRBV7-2 CASSLKGDIQYF TGTGCCAGCAGCTTGAAAGGGGACATTCAGTACTTC
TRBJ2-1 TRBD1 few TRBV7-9 CASSLVLRGQGSYGEQFF TGTGCCAGCAGCTTAGTTTTACGCGGACAGGGCTCGTACGGCGAGCAGTTCTTC
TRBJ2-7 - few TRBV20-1 CSAPSTLINEQYF TGCAGTGCTCCTTCGACTTTGATCAACGAGCAGTACTTC
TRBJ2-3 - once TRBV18 CASSPNPRADTQYF TGTGCCAGCTCACCAAACCCCCGCGCAGATACGCAGTATTTT
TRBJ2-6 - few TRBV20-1 CSARATGPGANVLTF TGCAGTGCTAGGGCAACAGGGCCAGGGGCCAACGTCCTGACTTTC
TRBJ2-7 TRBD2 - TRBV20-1 CSARGLVVEQYF TGCAGTGCTAGGGGACTAGTCGTCGAGCAGTACTTC
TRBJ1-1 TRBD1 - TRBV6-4 CASRGQENTEAFF TGTGCCAGCAGGGGACAGGAGAACACTGAAGCTTTCTTT
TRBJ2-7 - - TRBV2 CASSERVGRVPYEQYF TGTGCCAGCAGTGAACGAGTGGGCCGGGTCCCCTACGAGCAGTACTTC
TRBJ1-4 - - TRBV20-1 CSARDYRVEGEKLFF TGCAGTGCTAGAGACTACAGGGTTGAAGGCGAAAAACTGTTTTTT